The present T cell receptor beta chain was sequenced within a study of blood T cells in healthy people across ages. Note on this clonotype: Its antigen is not known.

A second about 7 to 11 cycle PCR used barcoded and J-beta primers. TCRdb re-called the 5' RACE reads through MiXCR, storing one row per CDR3 protein. This table has 380,000 or so distinct CDR3 sequences, 52% appearing once. Regarding the study as a whole: TCR beta diversity per million T cells fell roughly linearly with age.

V was pared by 1 base and J by 4 bases, with 17 bases between. The CDR3 contains 16 residues. From germline, CDR1 is SGHDN and CDR2 FVKESK. This clonotype originated in a man aged 55 to 70 in good health. The chain uses TRBV14 and TRBJ2-7; no definite D call. Sample: blood. CDR3 in amino acids: CASSQVYRPHLYEQYF. The DNA for the CDR3 is TGTGCCAGCAGCCAAGTTTACCGTCCCCACTTATACGAGCAGTACTTC.